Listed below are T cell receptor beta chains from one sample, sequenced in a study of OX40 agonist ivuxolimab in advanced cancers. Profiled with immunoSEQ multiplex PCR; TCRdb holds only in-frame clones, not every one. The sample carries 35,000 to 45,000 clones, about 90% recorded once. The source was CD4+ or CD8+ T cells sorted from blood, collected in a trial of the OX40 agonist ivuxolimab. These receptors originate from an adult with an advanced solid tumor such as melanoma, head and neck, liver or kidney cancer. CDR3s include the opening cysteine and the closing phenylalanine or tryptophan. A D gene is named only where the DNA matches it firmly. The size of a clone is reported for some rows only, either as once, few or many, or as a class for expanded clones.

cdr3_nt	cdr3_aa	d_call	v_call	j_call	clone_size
TGTGCCAGCAGTTTCCATGGGGCCCAGGGGGATGCCGAGCAGTACTTC	CASSFHGAQGDAEQYF	TRBD1	TRBV28	TRBJ2-7	.
TGTGCCAGCAGTCGGACTAGCGGGATCTACAATGAGCAGTTCTTC	CASSRTSGIYNEQFF	TRBD2	TRBV2	TRBJ2-1	.
TGTGCCAGCACGCAGGGGGCAGATACGCAGTATTTT	CASTQGADTQYF	TRBD1	TRBV2	TRBJ2-3	.
TGTGCCACCACGGACAGAGATAACTATGGCTACACCTTC	CATTDRDNYGYTF	.	TRBV28	TRBJ1-2	.
TGTGCCAGTAGTATGTACAGGGGTTTGGAAGAGCAGTACTTC	CASSMYRGLEEQYF	TRBD1	TRBV19	TRBJ2-7	.
TGCGCCAGCAGGGTCGTTACGGGAGAAGCAATTAAGCAGTTCTTC	CASRVVTGEAIKQFF	.	TRBV5-1	TRBJ2-1	.
TGTGCCAGCTCTAGCCACTACGAGCAGTACTTC	CASSSHYEQYF	.	TRBV27	TRBJ2-7	once
TGTGCCAGCAGTCGAGACTCTAGGGGAGAGACCCAGTACTTC	CASSRDSRGETQYF	.	TRBV2	TRBJ2-5	.
TGTGCCAGCAGCTTAGGGACAGGCATCTATGGCTACACCTTC	CASSLGTGIYGYTF	TRBD1	TRBV11-3	TRBJ1-2	.
TGTGCCAGCAGCTACTGGGGGACCCAGTACTTC	CASSYWGTQYF	.	TRBV11-2	TRBJ2-5	.
TGTGCCAGCAGGCCCCCGGCCCAGGGGGGAAACACCATATATTTT	CASRPPAQGGNTIYF	.	TRBV7-9	TRBJ1-3	.
TGTGCCAGCAGCTTCATTGGGGTCGCCAAAAACATTCAGTACTTC	CASSFIGVAKNIQYF	.	TRBV5-6	TRBJ2-4	once
TGTGCCAGCTTCTTTCAGGGGAGATTGTACACCTTC	CASFFQGRLYTF	.	TRBV7-9	TRBJ1-2	.
TGCAGCGTAGGACAGGGGTTCAATCAGCCCCAGCATTTT	CSVGQGFNQPQHF	TRBD1	TRBV29-1	TRBJ1-5	.
TGTGCCAGCAGCTTCGCTAGCCTCACCCAGTACTTC	CASSFASLTQYF	.	TRBV7-2	TRBJ2-5	once
TGTGCCAGCAGCTTACCAAGGCGGGAGCTTAGCGAGCAGTACTTC	CASSLPRRELSEQYF	TRBD2	TRBV7-2	TRBJ2-7	once
TGTGCCACCCGCTCACCCACGGTGGCAGGGACTAACTATGGCTACACCTTC	CATRSPTVAGTNYGYTF	.	TRBV15	TRBJ1-2	few
TGTGCTAGTGGTTTGCCTTTGGCGTATGGCTACACCTTC	CASGLPLAYGYTF	.	TRBV12-5	TRBJ1-2	.
TGTGCCAGCAGAGCGACAGGGGTGATGTACGAGCAGTACTTC	CASRATGVMYEQYF	TRBD1	TRBV2	TRBJ2-7	.
TGTGCCATCAGTGGGAATGGAAACACCATATATTTT	CAISGNGNTIYF	.	TRBV10-3	TRBJ1-3	few
TGTGCCAGCAGGCGTGGACTATCCGCCTACGAGCAGTACTTC	CASRRGLSAYEQYF	.	TRBV27	TRBJ2-7	.
TGTGCCAGCAGCTTAGGTGCTAGCGGGAGGGCGGTCGGGGAGCTGTTTTTT	CASSLGASGRAVGELFF	TRBD2	TRBV7-2	TRBJ2-2	.
TGTGCCAGTAGTTCGACTAGCGGGAAGGAGACCCAGTACTTC	CASSSTSGKETQYF	TRBD2	TRBV19	TRBJ2-5	.
TGTGCCAGCAGCCAAGGTCTCCTGATGGGCCAGTACTTC	CASSQGLLMGQYF	.	TRBV14	TRBJ2-5	.
TGTGCCAGCAGCTTAGTGGGCGGGACGGGAGATACGCAGTATTTT	CASSLVGGTGDTQYF	.	TRBV11-2	TRBJ2-3	.
TGTGCCAGCAGTTCTTGGAAGGCTCAGTTCTTC	CASSSWKAQFF	.	TRBV28	TRBJ2-1	.
TGTGCCTGGACACAGCCCCAGCATTTT	CAWTQPQHF	.	TRBV30	TRBJ1-5	.
TGTGCCAGCAGTCCTACAGGGGGGAATCAGCCCCAGCATTTT	CASSPTGGNQPQHF	TRBD1	TRBV6-1	TRBJ1-5	.
TGTGCCAGCAGCCCAAGCTGGGCTAGCGGACCGTCCTACAATGAGCAGTTCTTC	CASSPSWASGPSYNEQFF	TRBD2	TRBV7-9	TRBJ2-1	.
TGTGCCAGCAGTTACACCTCCGGGGAAGGCTACACCTTC	CASSYTSGEGYTF	.	TRBV6-6	TRBJ1-2	.
TGTGCCAGCAGTGACTGGGGCAACTCTGGAAACACCATATATTTT	CASSDWGNSGNTIYF	.	TRBV6-4	TRBJ1-3	.
TGTGCCAGCAGCTTAGTCGCCAGGGGGCGCCATGAGCAGTTCTTC	CASSLVARGRHEQFF	TRBD1	TRBV11-3	TRBJ2-1	.
TGTGCCAGTAGTACACAGGGGGTGACCTATGGCTACACCTTC	CASSTQGVTYGYTF	TRBD1	TRBV19	TRBJ1-2	.
TGCAGCGCTTCCGCGGGGGGGGTAGAGACCCAGTACTTC	CSASAGGVETQYF	TRBD2	TRBV29-1	TRBJ2-5	.
TGTGCCAGCAGTTTAGTGGGGACTAATGAAAAACTGTTTTTT	CASSLVGTNEKLFF	.	TRBV28	TRBJ1-4	.
TGTGCCATCAGTGGGGGACAAGGCCCTACTAACTATGGCTACACCTTC	CAISGGQGPTNYGYTF	.	TRBV10-3	TRBJ1-2	.
TGTGCCAGCAGCCCTAGTCGGGGTGCGGAAGAGTTCTTC	CASSPSRGAEEFF	.	TRBV7-2	TRBJ2-1	.
TGCGCCACCGCGGAACAGATGAACACTGAAGCTTTCTTT	CATAEQMNTEAFF	.	TRBV10-1	TRBJ1-1	few
TGTGCCAGCAGTTTAGGAGCGGGAGCCCTCTACGAGCAGTACTTC	CASSLGAGALYEQYF	TRBD2	TRBV27	TRBJ2-7	.
TGTGCCAGCAGCTTAGAAGGCGGTCCGCACTACGAGCAGTACTTC	CASSLEGGPHYEQYF	.	TRBV11-3	TRBJ2-7	.
TGTGCCAGTAGGGGGGCCGGGGAGCTGTTTTTT	CASRGAGELFF	.	TRBV10-3	TRBJ2-2	.
TGTGCCAGCAGCCAGCCCGGGACAAGGCAAGAAAAACTGTTTTTT	CASSQPGTRQEKLFF	.	TRBV4-2	TRBJ1-4	.
TGTGCCAGCAGCTTGGGGATTTGGGGACTAGCAGGCGATACGCAGTATTTT	CASSLGIWGLAGDTQYF	TRBD2	TRBV5-4	TRBJ2-3	.
TGTGCCAGCAGCTTCTCCGGGGCGGGTGTGGCGAGAACTACTCAGTTCTTC	CASSFSGAGVARTTQFF	.	TRBV5-6	TRBJ2-1	.
TGTGCCAGCAGACAGGCCCGAGGGGGCTGGCAGCCCCAGCATTTT	CASRQARGGWQPQHF	TRBD1	TRBV2	TRBJ1-5	.
TGCGCCAGCAGCCAAGATTCAAGAACAGGGATCCGGGGAAACACCATATATTTT	CASSQDSRTGIRGNTIYF	.	TRBV4-1	TRBJ1-3	few
TGTGCCAGCAGCTTCGAGCGGGGCGAGCAGTACTTC	CASSFERGEQYF	TRBD2	TRBV13	TRBJ2-7	.
TGTGCCAGCGCGGACAGGGCCCAAGAGACCCAGTACTTC	CASADRAQETQYF	TRBD1	TRBV6-1	TRBJ2-5	few
TGTGCCAGCAGCTCCCAGGGCAACTATGGCTACACCTTC	CASSSQGNYGYTF	.	TRBV7-9	TRBJ1-2	.
TGTGCCAGCAGCTTCGCGGTTAGCGGGGGATTCTACGAGCAGTACTTC	CASSFAVSGGFYEQYF	TRBD2	TRBV7-9	TRBJ2-7	.
TGTGCCAGCAGTGAGCAGACAGTTCTGAACACTGAAGCTTTCTTT	CASSEQTVLNTEAFF	.	TRBV6-1	TRBJ1-1	once
TGTGCCAGCAGTTATCTTGGGGGCGGCAATCAGCCCCAGCATTTT	CASSYLGGGNQPQHF	.	TRBV6-6	TRBJ1-5	.
TGTGCCACCAGCAGAGTGTATGGAGCACCGGGGACAGCCTCTCTCTCTGGGGCCAACGTCCTGACTTTC	CATSRVYGAPGTASLSGANVLTF	TRBD1	TRBV15	TRBJ2-6	few
TGTGCCAGCACCTGGGGACAGGGGGCCGGGGAGCTGTTTTTT	CASTWGQGAGELFF	TRBD1	TRBV7-8	TRBJ2-2	.
TGTGCCAGCAGCGCTCAGACAGGTCCCGGGGAGACCCAGTACTTC	CASSAQTGPGETQYF	.	TRBV9	TRBJ2-5	.